A single sample is the source of the 7 T cell receptor beta chains below, sequenced in a study of preoperative IRX-2 immunotherapy in early breast cancer. Treatment: preoperative locoregional IRX-2 cytokine immunotherapy. Sequencing used immunoSEQ multiplex PCR; TCRdb keeps in-frame clones, though not all of them. The table has about 23,000 clones, around 89% seen once; the top ten hold roughly 8.9%. Sequences were derived from tumor tissue, sampled after IRX-2 immunotherapy. The receptor set was obtained from a human donor with breast cancer.

This rearrangement joins TRBV6-5 to TRBJ2-3, with 9 bases identical to TRBD1. The ends lost 0 bases at V and 6 bases at J; junction bases unmatched: 4. The CDR3 loop spans 15 amino acids. Germline CDR1 MNHEY, CDR2 SVGAGI. For the CDR3, the DNA is TGTGCCAGCAGTTACTCGACAGGGGGTAGGGATACGCAGTATTTT. This translates into CASSYSTGGRDTQYF.

J is TRBJ2-1 and V is TRBV29-1, with D unclear. Germline CDR1 reads SQVTM; CDR2 reads ANQGSEA. V dropped 4 bases and J dropped 11 bases, with 15 bases sitting between them. This CDR3 has 12 amino acids. In DNA form, the CDR3 reads TGCAGCGTTGGGTCCCAGGACCTCCAGCAGTTCTTC. This gives the protein CSVGSQDLQQFF.

The chain couples TRBV5-1 to TRBJ2-1; the D gene is possibly TRBD1 (5 bases). The CDR3 is made up of 15 amino acids. Looked up from germline, CDR1 is SGHRS and CDR2 is YFSETQ. V was shortened by 4 bases and J by 6 bases, with 17 bases between the two germline ends. CDR3 in DNA: TGCGCCAGCAGCCCGTCGAGGACAAACACCAATGAGCAGTTCTTC. This gives the protein CASSPSRTNTNEQFF.

This chain joins TRBV10-3 and TRBJ2-7; tentative D call: TRBD1 (5 bases). The CDR3 is 14 amino acids. CDR1 is ENHRY, CDR2 SYGVKD, per germline. Trimming pared 3 bases from V and 3 bases from J, leaving 12 bases between. CDR3 in amino acids: CAISDLVDNYEQYF. In DNA form, the CDR3 reads TGTGCCATCAGTGACCTTGTGGACAACTACGAGCAGTACTTC.

In its sample, this clone was seen once. This rearrangement joins TRBV28 to TRBJ2-7; 7 positions match TRBD2. V lost 7 bases, J lost 7 bases, and 19 bases stayed unmatched. This CDR3 is 16 amino acids long. Germline V lookup: CDR1 MDHEN, CDR2 SYDVKM. This CDR3 is CASTPGGREQAGEQYF. In nucleotides, the CDR3 is TGTGCCAGCACCCCTGGCGGGCGGGAGCAAGCGGGGGAGCAGTACTTC.

The chain links TRBV5-6 to TRBJ2-3; a possible D gene is TRBD2 (6 bases). With 4 bases removed from V and 1 base from J, the gap between germline ends came to 16 bases. Germline V gene sequence: CDR1 SGHDT, CDR2 YYEEEE. This CDR3 contains 16 residues. The chain's CDR3 is CASSPGTFTRTDTQYF. CDR3 in DNA: TGTGCCAGCAGCCCAGGGACTTTTACCCGCACAGATACGCAGTATTTT. Full variable domain (rest looked up from reference TRBV5-6 and TRBJ2-3): DAGVTQSPTHLIKTRGQQVTLRCSPKSGHDTVSWYQQALGQGPQFIFQYYEEEERQRGNFPDRFSGHQFPNYSSELNVNALLLGDSALYLCASSPGTFTRTDTQYFGPGTRLTVL.

This chain joins TRBV4-1 and TRBJ2-1, with 9 bases aligning to TRBD2. This CDR3 contains 16 residues. The germline V gene has CDR1 MGHRA and CDR2 YSYEKL. V was pared by 1 base and J by 13 bases, with 14 bases of the junction left unmatched. DNA for the CDR3: TGCGCCAGCAGCCAAGCCCAGGCGGGGACTAGCACAGGTCAGTTCTTC. This codes for CASSQAQAGTSTGQFF.